The present TCR beta chain was sequenced within a study of cytomegalovirus exposure and HLA in healthy donors. This clone occurred a few times. Its specificity is unknown. The PCR ran on 60 Vbeta and 13 Jbeta primers. Some clones are missing from TCRdb's copy, which holds only in-frame ones; the method was immunoSEQ multiplex PCR. The sample lists about 210,000 clones, over 80% occurring once. Study-level points and caveats: Available immune exposure information covered CMV serostatus only. TRBV6-2, TRBV6-3 and other indistinguishable V segments were excluded.

V lost 1 base to trimming and J lost 3 bases; unmatched junction nucleotides: 7. CDR1 and CDR2 from the germline V gene are MGHRA and YSYEKL. The CDR3 totals 16 residues. The chain links TRBV4-1 to TRBJ1-2, with TRBD1 matching over 8 bases. This receptor was taken from a man aged 35-49 years in good health and CMV-seropositive. The specimen sequenced was PBMCs. The CDR3 sequence is CASSQVPGGSDYGYTF. CDR3 in DNA: TGCGCCAGCAGCCAAGTCCCAGGGGGCAGTGACTATGGCTACACCTTC.